A selection of T cell receptor beta chains follows, all from one sample in a study of shared clonotypes between healthy human individuals. The table came from immunoSEQ multiplex PCR; TCRdb's copy has only in-frame clones and leaves some out. The sample shows over a million clones, 95% to 99% of them seen only once. Material for sequencing was naive CD4+ T cells sorted from blood. The receptors come from a man aged 25-45 years in good health. CDR3s include the opening cysteine and the closing phenylalanine or tryptophan. Each record gives: V gene, clone size, D gene, J gene, CDR3 protein, CDR3 DNA. The D gene is left open where the match is weak. Size is stated for part of the rows, as once, few or many counts, or as a class when the clone is expanded.

TRBV19,.,.,TRBJ1-2,CASLGGLYGYTF,TGTGCCAGTCTCGGGGGGCTCTATGGCTACACCTTC
TRBV5-1,.,TRBD1,TRBJ2-7,CASSLLGQGEQYF,TGCGCCAGCAGCCTCCTGGGACAGGGCGAGCAGTACTTC
TRBV9,.,.,TRBJ2-5,CASSVAPTVQETQYF,TGTGCCAGCAGCGTAGCTCCCACAGTCCAAGAGACCCAGTACTTC
TRBV7-8,once,TRBD2,TRBJ2-1,CASSSDGTSDNEQFF,TGTGCCAGCAGCTCCGACGGGACTAGCGACAATGAGCAGTTCTTC
TRBV7-9,.,.,TRBJ2-3,CASSSIQGGLMADTQYF,TGTGCCAGCAGCTCCATTCAGGGCGGACTAATGGCAGATACGCAGTATTTT
TRBV10-3,.,.,TRBJ2-1,CATATDINAQDEQFF,TGTGCCACCGCCACGGATATTAACGCCCAGGATGAGCAGTTCTTC
TRBV27,.,TRBD2,TRBJ2-7,CASARTSGFSGEQYF,TGTGCCAGCGCCAGGACTAGCGGTTTTTCCGGGGAGCAGTACTTC
TRBV5-1,.,.,TRBJ2-7,CASSLGGSGVHEQYF,TGCGCCAGCAGCTTGGGAGGGTCCGGGGTGCACGAGCAGTACTTC
TRBV5-5,.,.,TRBJ1-2,CASSSDWAYGYTF,TGTGCCAGCAGCTCAGACTGGGCCTATGGCTACACCTTC
TRBV6-1,.,TRBD1,TRBJ2-3,CASSEYPGTGADTQYF,TGTGCCAGCAGTGAATATCCCGGGACAGGGGCAGATACGCAGTATTTT
TRBV5-1,once,.,TRBJ2-3,CASSFNPSRGRDTQYF,TGCGCCAGCAGCTTTAATCCGTCGCGCGGGCGGGATACGCAGTATTTT
TRBV9,.,.,TRBJ2-3,CASSSSVGTDTQYF,TGTGCCAGCAGCTCTAGCGTGGGGACAGATACGCAGTATTTT
TRBV10-3,.,.,TRBJ1-1,CAISELPLRATNTEAFF,TGTGCCATCAGTGAGCTCCCCCTTAGGGCGACGAACACTGAAGCTTTCTTT
TRBV6-6,.,.,TRBJ2-7,CASSYWAGVPNEQYF,TGTGCCAGCAGTTACTGGGCAGGGGTCCCCAACGAGCAGTACTTC
TRBV2,.,TRBD2,TRBJ2-1,CASSPGTSGNEQFF,TGTGCCAGCAGTCCCGGGACTAGCGGAAATGAGCAGTTCTTC
TRBV7-6,.,.,TRBJ1-1,CASSLGRRDKAFF,TGTGCCAGCAGCTTAGGACGGAGGGATAAAGCTTTCTTT
TRBV7-9,.,.,TRBJ2-2,CASSSGPLNTGELFF,TGTGCCAGCAGCTCCGGACCCTTGAACACCGGGGAGCTGTTTTTT
TRBV2,.,.,TRBJ2-7,CASRLLGGSTYEQYF,TGTGCCAGCCGATTATTGGGGGGATCCACCTACGAGCAGTACTTC
TRBV7-3,once,TRBD2,TRBJ2-1,CASSLTWTSGRVYNEQFF,TGTGCCAGCAGCTTAACGTGGACTAGCGGGAGGGTCTACAATGAGCAGTTCTTC
TRBV6-4,.,.,TRBJ2-2,CASSLEQNILNTGELFF,TGTGCCAGCAGCCTTGAACAGAACATACTAAACACCGGGGAGCTGTTTTTT
TRBV28,.,.,TRBJ1-2,CASSGQGSYGYTF,TGTGCCAGCAGCGGGCAGGGCAGCTATGGCTACACCTTC
TRBV11-2,.,TRBD1,TRBJ2-3,CASSLGQGAKGPDTQYF,TGTGCCAGCAGCTTGGGACAGGGGGCGAAAGGACCAGATACGCAGTATTTT
TRBV7-3,.,.,TRBJ2-7,CASSPTGPYSYEQYF,TGTGCCAGCAGCCCCACGGGCCCTTACTCCTACGAGCAGTACTTC
TRBV4-3,.,.,TRBJ2-6,CASSPDFDALVLTF,TGCGCCAGCAGCCCCGATTTCGACGCGCTGGTCCTGACTTTC
TRBV7-8,.,.,TRBJ1-5,CASSSGIGDQPQHF,TGTGCCAGCAGTTCGGGGATTGGGGATCAGCCCCAGCATTTT
TRBV9,.,.,TRBJ1-2,CASSVEGSLNYGYTF,TGTGCCAGCAGCGTAGAGGGATCCCTTAACTATGGCTACACCTTC
TRBV7-2,.,.,TRBJ2-4,CASSPMLRRAAKNIQYF,TGTGCCAGCAGCCCTATGCTTAGGAGGGCAGCCAAAAACATTCAGTACTTC
TRBV18,.,.,TRBJ2-2,CASSRDFSGELFF,TGTGCCAGCTCACGAGACTTTTCCGGGGAGCTGTTTTTT
TRBV10-3,.,.,TRBJ2-7,CAISQYNREQYF,TGTGCCATCAGTCAGTACAATCGCGAGCAGTACTTC
TRBV19,.,.,TRBJ2-1,CASSPRDSEQFF,TGTGCCAGTAGTCCAAGGGACTCGGAGCAGTTCTTC
TRBV14,.,TRBD2,TRBJ2-7,CASSQVLSSSGSPHEQYF,TGTGCCAGCAGCCAAGTGTTGTCGTCTAGCGGGAGTCCCCACGAGCAGTACTTC
TRBV29-1,.,.,TRBJ2-3,CSVSKGGTRADTQYF,TGCAGCGTTTCCAAAGGCGGGACCCGAGCAGATACGCAGTATTTT
TRBV11-2,.,.,TRBJ2-1,CASSDQGRHEQFF,TGTGCCAGCAGCGACCAGGGACGGCATGAGCAGTTCTTC
TRBV4-2,.,.,TRBJ2-7,CASSARDSSSYEQYF,TGTGCCAGCAGCGCCCGGGACTCTAGCTCCTACGAGCAGTACTTC
TRBV2,.,.,TRBJ1-2,CASSQGPGIYGYTF,TGTGCCAGCAGTCAGGGCCCTGGGATCTATGGCTACACCTTC
TRBV7-6,.,TRBD2,TRBJ2-5,CASSSAGGYETQYF,TGTGCCAGCAGTAGCGCGGGAGGGTATGAGACCCAGTACTTC
TRBV2,.,.,TRBJ1-5,CASSSSMRNQPQHF,TGTGCCAGCTCGTCCTCAATGAGGAATCAGCCCCAGCATTTT
TRBV10-1,.,.,TRBJ2-1,CASSGGSPWNEQFF,TGCGCCAGCAGTGGGGGCTCCCCCTGGAATGAGCAGTTCTTC
TRBV5-4,.,TRBD1,TRBJ2-5,CASSAGGIIETQYF,TGTGCCAGCTCGGCAGGGGGCATCATAGAGACCCAGTACTTC
TRBV5-1,.,.,TRBJ2-5,CATRQMGGGETQYF,TGCGCCACCAGGCAGATGGGTGGGGGAGAGACCCAGTACTTC
TRBV4-2,.,.,TRBJ1-4,CASSQGGGGNEKLFF,TGTGCCAGCAGCCAAGGGGGCGGGGGGAATGAAAAACTGTTTTTT